This is a list of T cell receptor beta chains from one sample in a study of vaccination effects on CD4 cells after COVID-19. TCRdb's copy holds only in-frame clones and misses some; the assay was immunoSEQ multiplex PCR. The repertoire includes 65,000 or so clones, approximately 79% of them detected once, and around 3% sits in the top ten. These TCRs are of unknown antigen specificity. The sequences come from CD4+ T cells from PBMCs cultured with HCoV-NL63 spike peptides, collected before COVID-19 vaccination. The origin of the receptors is a human donor who received a COVID-19 vaccine. Both conserved end residues are part of each CDR3. A D gene is named only where the DNA matches it firmly. Clone sizes are given selectively: once, few, many, or a class where the clone is expanded.

abundance	v_gene	j_gene	d_gene	CDR3aa	CDR3nt
few	TRBV2	TRBJ1-5	TRBD1	CASDDRGGQPQHF	TGTGCCAGCGATGACAGGGGAGGACAGCCCCAGCATTTT
.	TRBV2	TRBJ1-4	TRBD1	CASRMGLQGRTNEKLFF	TGTGCCAGCAGAATGGGCCTACAGGGGCGGACTAATGAAAAACTGTTTTTT
.	TRBV19	TRBJ1-2	.	CASSIVAANYGYTF	TGTGCCAGTAGTATAGTGGCAGCGAACTATGGCTACACCTTC
.	TRBV9	TRBJ2-1	.	CASSPRGIDSAEQFF	TGTGCCAGCAGCCCCCGGGGAATTGACAGTGCAGAGCAGTTCTTC
.	TRBV5-1	TRBJ2-3	TRBD2	CASSLIASGADTQYF	TGCGCCAGCAGCTTGATTGCTAGCGGTGCAGATACGCAGTATTTT
few	TRBV6-1	TRBJ1-1	TRBD1	CASSRQGQAEAFF	TGTGCCAGCAGTAGACAGGGGCAGGCTGAAGCTTTCTTT
few	TRBV6-1	TRBJ1-5	TRBD1	CASSERTGSHQPQHF	TGTGCCAGCAGTGAACGGACAGGGAGTCATCAGCCCCAGCATTTT
.	TRBV27	TRBJ2-3	.	CASSTGPAADTQYF	TGTGCCAGCAGCACTGGTCCCGCCGCAGATACGCAGTATTTT
.	TRBV7-3	TRBJ2-5	.	CASSLTGGRGPQETQYF	TGTGCCAGCAGCTTAACGGGGGGAAGGGGCCCACAAGAGACCCAGTACTTC
once	TRBV4-2	TRBJ2-3	TRBD2	CASSTRTSGTTDTQYF	TGTGCCAGCAGCACCAGGACTAGCGGAACCACAGATACGCAGTATTTT
once	TRBV5-5	TRBJ1-5	.	CASSLRGNQPQHF	TGTGCCAGCAGCTTGAGGGGAAATCAGCCCCAGCATTTT
.	TRBV20-1	TRBJ2-2	.	CSASTSSGELFF	TGCAGTGCTAGTACTAGTTCCGGGGAGCTGTTTTTT
once	TRBV24-1	TRBJ2-5	TRBD1	CATSRQGTETQYF	TGTGCCACCAGTCGACAGGGGACGGAGACCCAGTACTTC
.	TRBV7-2	TRBJ1-5	.	CASSPARVGNQPQHF	TGTGCCAGCAGTCCAGCAAGGGTCGGAAATCAGCCCCAGCATTTT
.	TRBV12-1	TRBJ1-4	.	CASPQRAQEKLFF	TGTGCCAGCCCGCAGCGGGCGCAAGAAAAACTGTTTTTT
.	TRBV2	TRBJ1-2	.	CASTDRAYGYTF	TGTGCCAGCACCGACCGGGCCTATGGCTACACCTTC
once	TRBV29-1	TRBJ1-1	.	CSGRGPATTEAFF	TGCAGCGGGCGGGGGCCAGCGACCACTGAAGCTTTCTTT
.	TRBV4-1	TRBJ2-6	.	CASSMDPFRFGANVLTF	TGCGCCAGCAGCATGGACCCTTTCCGGTTTGGGGCCAACGTCCTGACTTTC
.	TRBV6-4	TRBJ2-3	TRBD2	CASSRTSGGASTDTQYF	TGTGCCAGCAGTAGGACTAGCGGGGGGGCCAGCACAGATACGCAGTATTTT
once	TRBV6-5	TRBJ1-1	.	CASSPLRGTEAFF	TGTGCCAGCAGTCCCCTTCGAGGCACTGAAGCTTTCTTT
.	TRBV5-1	TRBJ1-2	.	CASSLSGANYGYTF	TGCGCCAGCAGCTTGTCAGGGGCCAACTATGGCTACACCTTC
.	TRBV7-8	TRBJ2-3	.	CASSSGRVIDTQYF	TGTGCCAGCAGCTCGGGACGGGTCATAGATACGCAGTATTTT
.	TRBV7-2	TRBJ2-3	.	CASSGNRADTQYF	TGTGCCAGCAGCGGAAACAGGGCAGATACGCAGTATTTT
.	TRBV9	TRBJ2-5	TRBD1	CASSTDRGGETQYF	TGTGCCAGCAGCACAGACAGGGGCGGCGAGACCCAGTACTTC
.	TRBV7-3	TRBJ2-3	TRBD2	CASSLVASGGDADTQYF	TGTGCCAGCAGCTTAGTAGCTAGCGGGGGGGATGCAGATACGCAGTATTTT
once	TRBV2	TRBJ2-1	.	CASSPQGVSYNEQFF	TGTGCCAGCAGTCCACAGGGAGTATCCTACAATGAGCAGTTCTTC
.	TRBV28	TRBJ1-6	TRBD1	CASSAADRRTLHF	TGTGCCAGCAGTGCCGCGGACAGGCGGACCCTCCACTTT
.	TRBV5-1	TRBJ1-6	TRBD1	CASSPGQGGSPLHF	TGCGCCAGCAGCCCTGGACAGGGGGGTTCACCCCTCCACTTT
.	TRBV28	TRBJ2-1	TRBD1	CASNPGTGGTRIQFF	TGTGCCAGCAACCCTGGGACAGGGGGCACCCGTATCCAGTTCTTC
once	TRBV19	TRBJ1-5	.	CASRDTGNNQPQHF	TGTGCCAGTCGAGATACAGGGAACAATCAGCCCCAGCATTTT
.	TRBV5-1	TRBJ2-5	TRBD2	CASSRGREETQYF	TGCGCCAGCAGCCGCGGGAGGGAAGAGACCCAGTACTTC
.	TRBV30	TRBJ2-5	.	CAWSVNLGGTQYF	TGTGCCTGGAGTGTCAATTTAGGAGGGACCCAGTACTTC
.	TRBV5-1	TRBJ1-2	.	CASSWSGGQRGYTF	TGCGCCAGCAGCTGGAGTGGGGGGCAGAGAGGCTACACCTTC
.	TRBV7-9	TRBJ2-5	.	CASSPAAETQYF	TGTGCCAGCAGTCCAGCGGCGGAGACCCAGTACTTC
.	TRBV24-1	TRBJ2-5	TRBD1	CATSDHGTGEETQYF	TGTGCCACCAGTGACCATGGGACAGGGGAAGAGACCCAGTACTTC
.	TRBV20-1	TRBJ1-2	TRBD1	CIPDRAGGYTF	TGCATTCCCGACAGGGCTGGAGGCTACACCTTC